This T cell receptor (beta chain) was captured in a study of cytomegalovirus exposure and HLA in healthy donors. General observations from the study: Later analysis showed most CMV-associated TCR beta chains appearing HLA-restricted. Earlier results showed most TCR beta V segments being productive about 87% or about 30% of the time.

V was trimmed by 0 bases and J by 1 base, leaving 6 bases between them. Germline-derived CDR1 and CDR2 are GTSNPN and SVGIG (reference sequence). This CDR3 is 13 amino acids long. On this clone: Its antigen is unknown.

This PCR relied on a set of 60 Vbeta primers and 13 Jbeta primers. Sequencing was performed with immunoSEQ multiplex PCR; in TCRdb, only in-frame clones are kept and a portion is missing. The sample has some 200,000 clones; around 75% are singletons. The gene calls are TRBV30 and TRBJ1-2, with D unresolved. The source is a man aged 40-50 years in good health and CMV-seropositive. What was sequenced was PBMCs. Here the CDR3 reads CAWSVNSNYGYTF. For the CDR3, the DNA is TGTGCCTGGAGTGTTAACAGTAACTATGGCTACACCTTC.